This passage covers 6 T cell receptor beta chains from one sample sequenced in a study of cytomegalovirus exposure and HLA in healthy donors (dated by TCRdb to about 2017). The library came from the immunoSEQ multiplex PCR assay. TCRdb took this table from immuneACCESS and kept in-frame rearrangements with V and J called. Such tables lack part of the clones; where checked against another copy, unresolved V genes explain under half of the gap, and the rest is unexplained. Across this sample there are about 120,000 clones, with 85% to 90% seen only once. The top ten clones comprise 2% to 2.5% of the sample. The sequencing sample was made of PBMCs. The receptors here all came from a woman aged 30 to 39 in good health and CMV-seronegative.

This clone was seen repeatedly, ten times or more. The chain uses TRBV6-5 and TRBJ2-7, with D perhaps TRBD1 (5 bases). This CDR3 region has 14 residues. The germline V and J ends were trimmed by 7 bases and 0 bases, with 13 bases remaining between them. Germline V gives CDR1 MNHEY, CDR2 SVGAGI. The CDR3 nucleotides read TGTGCCAGCAAACAGACAGCCCGCTCCTACGAGCAGTACTTC. Translating gives CASKQTARSYEQYF.

The gene calls are TRBV16 and TRBJ1-5, with TRBD1 matching 9 bases. The V and J ends lost 0 bases and 4 bases, in that order; junction bases with no gene match: 4. The CDR3 has 16 residues. CDR1 KGHSY and CDR2 FQNENV come from the germline V gene. CDR3 nucleotides: TGTGCCAGCAGCCAATCGGGGACAGGGATGAATCAGCCCCAGCATTTT. Translation gives CASSQSGTGMNQPQHF.

The V and J genes are TRBV5-4 and TRBJ2-3; 7 bases align to TRBD2. The CDR3 is 15 amino acids. Germline V gene data show CDR1 as SGHNT and CDR2 as YYREEE (reference sequence). V lost 3 bases to trimming and J lost 5 bases; unmatched junction nucleotides: 9. The CDR3 here is CASSWGGAEGDTQYF. The DNA for the CDR3 is TGTGCCAGCAGCTGGGGAGGGGCCGAGGGAGATACGCAGTATTTT.

The CDR3 DNA reads as TGTGCCTGGAGTGTAGGGGGGGGTTTACAGCCCCAGCATTTT. The encoded protein is CAWSVGGGLQPQHF. The chain is built from TRBV30 and TRBJ1-5, with D maybe TRBD1 (6 bases). Germline CDR1 reads GTSNPN; CDR2 reads SVGIG (reference sequence). V lost 0 bases to trimming and J lost 7 bases, with 13 bases between them. The CDR3 is 14 residues long.

The genes are TRBV10-3 and TRBJ1-6; D unresolved. Trimming shortened V by 6 bases and J by 7 bases, and 19 bases separated the two germline ends. Germline V gene sequence: CDR1 ENHRY, CDR2 SYGVKD. The CDR3 extends over 16 amino acids. The CDR3 DNA reads as TGTGCCATCAGGAGGGATCGCTTGGATATGAATTCACCCCTCCACTTT. It yields the protein CAIRRDRLDMNSPLHF.

This chain uses TRBV6-6 with TRBJ2-5, with 7 nucleotides matching TRBD1. Germline V CDR1 and CDR2: MNHNY, SVGAGI (reference sequence). Trimming took 6 bases from V and 4 from J; bases not matched to a gene: 14. CDR3 length equals 16 residues. The CDR3 sequence: CASRPGQAMGSETQYF. The CDR3 DNA is TGTGCCAGCAGACCCGGACAGGCCATGGGGTCAGAGACCCAGTACTTC.